The sequence of this TCR beta chain was determined in a study of blood T cell repertoires in COVID-19. Study information: The United States, Italy and Spain were the sources of the acute and convalescent COVID-19 samples. Sources were T cells, B-cell-depleted T cells, or PBMCs; the material itself was cDNA or gDNA.

Per the original data handling: Estimated nucleated cell counts came from reference gene primer amplification. The table came from immunoSEQ multiplex PCR; TCRdb's copy has only in-frame clones and leaves some out. V and J calls and clone size are copied from that table; D and trimming were computed from the DNA. The table lists 200,000 to 300,000 clones, approximately 85% of them singletons. CDR3 length: 14 residues. The V gene end was trimmed by 5 bases and the J gene end by 4 bases; junction bases not matched to a gene: 3. Germline V gene lookup returns CDR1 SGHAT and CDR2 FQNNGV. Source material: peripheral blood. The sequence was collected from a man between 50 and 59 years old with acute or convalescent COVID-19. The chain combines TRBV11-2 with TRBJ1-5; 9 nucleotides line up with TRBD1. This CDR3 reads CASSRGTGNQPQHF. The CDR3 region has the DNA TGTGCCAGCAGCCGAGGGACAGGGAATCAGCCCCAGCATTTT. The variable domain in full, completed from reference TRBV11-2 and TRBJ1-5, reads EAGVAQSPRYKIIEKRQSVAFWCNPISGHATLYWYQQILGQGPKLLIQFQNNGVVDDSQLPKDRFSAERLKGVDSTLKIQPAKLEDSAVYLCASSRGTGNQPQHFGDGTRLSIL.